Following are 21 T cell receptor beta chains from one sample sequenced in a study of TIL therapy for anti-PD-1-resistant metastatic lung cancer. Specified time point: pre-treatment sample, taken before nivolumab and TIL therapy. The immunoSEQ assay was v3. Sequencing used immunoSEQ multiplex PCR; TCRdb keeps in-frame clones, though not all of them. The data contain 50,000 to 65,000 clones, 81% of them singletons. Here the sequenced sample was blood, taken at baseline. These receptors all stem from a person aged 25-80 years with non-small cell lung cancer.

This clone appeared a single time. As DNA, the CDR3 is TGTGCCAGCAGCTTATGGAGGGGCAATGAGCAGTTCTTC. Translation: CASSLWRGNEQFF. The chain recombines TRBV13 with TRBJ2-1; D perhaps matches TRBD2 (6 bases). Germline V gives CDR1 PRHDT, CDR2 FYEKMQ (reference sequence). The V and J ends lost 2 bases and 6 bases respectively, with 8 bases between them. The CDR3 covers 13 residues.

The rearrangement uses TRBV28 and TRBJ2-7; TRBD1 agrees at 8 bases. The V segment lost 5 bases and the J segment 0 bases; nucleotides outside the gene matches: 6. Looked up from germline, CDR1 is MDHEN and CDR2 is SYDVKM. The length of the CDR3 is 15 residues. The CDR3 region has the DNA TGTGCCAGCAGTCCAGGGGGCCCTCTCTCCTACGAGCAGTACTTC. Protein sequence: CASSPGGPLSYEQYF.

The CDR3 spells CAISEYVGGGDEQFF. CDR3 nucleotide sequence: TGTGCCATCAGTGAGTACGTGGGAGGGGGCGATGAGCAGTTCTTC. The chain carries TRBV10-3 and TRBJ2-1, with D perhaps assigned TRBD1 or TRBD2 (7 bases each). Germline CDR1 and CDR2: ENHRY and SYGVKD. The CDR3 contains 15 residues. With 1 base removed from V and 8 bases from J, the gap between germline ends came to 15 bases.

The chain uses TRBV5-4 and TRBJ2-5; TRBD2 aligns across 8 bases. J gave up 5 bases and V 4 bases, and 7 bases lay outside the gene matches. In germline, CDR1 is SGHNT, CDR2 YYREEE (reference sequence). The CDR3 is 14 amino acids. This CDR3 reads CASSPERGKETQYF. CDR3 DNA sequence: TGTGCCAGCAGCCCGGAGCGGGGGAAGGAGACCCAGTACTTC. Supplemented by reference TRBV5-4 and TRBJ2-5, the full variable domain reads ETGVTQSPTHLIKTRGQQVTLRCSSQSGHNTVSWYQQALGQGPQFIFQYYREEENGRGNFPPRFSGLQFPNYSSELNVNALELDDSALYLCASSPERGKETQYFGPGTRLLVL.

CDR3 amino acids: CASSEQGNTEAFF. CDR3 coding DNA: TGTGCCAGCAGTGAACAGGGGAACACTGAAGCTTTCTTT. This sequence joins TRBV6-1 and TRBJ1-1; D possibly corresponds to TRBD1 (5 bases). Between the trimmed V and J ends, which lost 2 bases and 1 base, there was a span of 5 bases. CDR3 length: 13 amino acids. In germline, CDR1 is MNHNS, CDR2 SASEGT.

CDR3 sequence: CASSPSGTGGLGQYF. CDR3 DNA: TGTGCCAGCAGCCCCTCCGGGACAGGGGGTTTGGGGCAGTATTTT. V is TRBV3-1 (or the pseudogene TRBV3-2) and J is TRBJ2-3; 11 nucleotides align to TRBD1. The CDR3 spans 15 residues. After removal of 4 bases from V and 11 bases from J, the junction contained 11 bases not matched to a gene. The germline V gene has CDR1 LGHDT and CDR2 YNNKEL (reference sequence).

The chain links TRBV25-1 to TRBJ2-3; D is unresolved. Germline V gene sequence: CDR1 MGHDK, CDR2 SYGVNS. The CDR3 runs to 11 residues. Between the trimmed V and J ends, which lost 7 bases and 6 bases, there was a span of 8 bases. The CDR3 sequence is CASMRYDTQYF. The CDR3 region has the DNA TGTGCCAGCATGCGTTATGATACGCAGTATTTT.

This clone was picked up a small number of times. This sequence joins TRBV28 and TRBJ2-7, with D tentatively TRBD1 (7 bases). V dropped 6 bases and J dropped 4 bases, with 16 bases sitting between them. Per the germline V gene, CDR1 is MDHEN and CDR2 is SYDVKM. The CDR3 contains 14 residues. The CDR3 DNA reads TGTGCCAGCAGCCTCTCGACAGGGACTTACGAGCAGTACTTC. It is translated as CASSLSTGTYEQYF.

The chain joins TRBV10-1 to TRBJ2-3; 10 positions agree with TRBD2. The germline V gene encodes CDR1 WNHNN and CDR2 SYGVQD (reference sequence). The ends lost 4 bases at V and 5 bases at J; junction bases unmatched: 0. The CDR3 is made up of 13 amino acids. The CDR3 spells CASSVAGGDTQYF. The DNA of the CDR3 is TGCGCCAGCAGTGTAGCGGGGGGAGATACGCAGTATTTT.

The CDR3 loop reads CAIRGTSGPSGANVLTF. The DNA for the CDR3 is TGTGCCATCAGAGGGACTAGCGGGCCCTCTGGGGCCAACGTCCTGACTTTC. The gene calls are TRBV10-3 and TRBJ2-6; TRBD2 matches at 12 bases. The CDR3 totals 17 residues. The germline CDR1 and CDR2 sequences are ENHRY and SYGVKD. The ends lost 6 bases at V and 0 bases at J; junction bases unmatched: 3.

V and J are TRBV5-8 and TRBJ2-2; D is undetermined. The germline V gene encodes CDR1 SGHTS and CDR2 YDEGEE. This CDR3 spans 14 amino acids. V lost 2 bases, J lost 5 bases, and 10 bases lay in between. This chain's CDR3 is CASSFPGRTGELFF. In nucleotides, the CDR3 is TGTGCCAGCAGCTTCCCAGGTCGGACCGGGGAGCTGTTTTTT. The full variable domain, rest sourced from reference TRBV5-8 and TRBJ2-2, is EAGVTQSPTHLIKTRGQQATLRCSPISGHTSVYWYQQALGLGLQFLLWYDEGEERNRGNFPPRFSGRQFPNYSSELNVNALELEDSALYLCASSFPGRTGELFFGEGSRLTVL.

This clone appeared once. The rearrangement joins TRBV5-4 to TRBJ2-3; unclear D gene. Trimming removed 4 bases from V and 1 base from J, with 10 bases in between. This CDR3 is built from 14 residues. Germline V gene lookup returns CDR1 SGHNT and CDR2 YYREEE (reference sequence). The CDR3 DNA is TGTGCCAGCAGCGCCCCTCTCCGCACAGATACGCAGTATTTT. Its protein product is CASSAPLRTDTQYF.

The chain has TRBV13 and TRBJ1-3, with TRBD1 matching over 7 bases. V shed 7 bases and J 0 bases; nucleotides not matched to a gene: 6. Germline CDR1 PRHDT, CDR2 FYEKMQ (reference sequence). The CDR3 is 15 amino acids. The CDR3 loop is CASNSGQLSGNTIYF. CDR3 bases: TGTGCCAGCAACTCGGGACAGCTCTCTGGAAACACCATATATTTT. The full variable domain, in which reference TRBV13 and TRBJ1-3 provide the parts outside the CDR3, is AAGVIQSPRHLIKEKRETATLKCYPIPRHDTVYWYQQGPGQDPQFLISFYEKMQSDKGSIPDRFSAQQFSDYHSELNMSSLELGDSALYFCASNSGQLSGNTIYFGEGSWLTVV.

V is TRBV5-1 and J is TRBJ2-1, with TRBD1 matching over 9 bases. The junction had 5 bases not matched to a gene; V was cut back by 0 bases and J by 4 bases. Germline CDR1 SGHRS, CDR2 YFSETQ. This CDR3 comprises 16 residues. The CDR3 DNA sequence: TGCGCCAGCAGCTTGGATGGGACAGGGTTTTACAATGAGCAGTTCTTC. It is translated as CASSLDGTGFYNEQFF.

V usage is TRBV28 and J usage is TRBJ2-7; unclear D gene. Germline V gene sequence: CDR1 MDHEN, CDR2 SYDVKM. The CDR3 runs 15 residues. Trimming removed 4 bases at V and 6 bases at J, with 19 bases between. In DNA, the CDR3 is TGTGCCAGCAGTTCAAGAGGACGGCACGTAGGCGAGCAGTACTTC. The encoded protein is CASSSRGRHVGEQYF.

V usage is TRBV5-1 and J usage is TRBJ1-1; D is perhaps TRBD1 (6 bases). V was pared by 9 bases and J by 5 bases, with 17 bases between. Looked up from germline, CDR1 is SGHRS and CDR2 is YFSETQ. The length of the CDR3 is 13 residues. The DNA of the CDR3 is TGCGCCACCGGGACGACCCAGGGGACTGAAGCTTTCTTT. It codes for CATGTTQGTEAFF.

This chain uses TRBV4-1 with TRBJ1-6, with D possibly matching TRBD1 (5 bases). CDR3 length: 13 residues. V was clipped by 1 base and J by 10 bases, with 8 bases between them. Germline assignment: CDR1 MGHRA and CDR2 YSYEKL. CDR3 sequence: CASSQAGGSPLHF. CDR3 coding DNA: TGCGCCAGCAGCCAAGCGGGGGGGTCACCCCTCCACTTT.

The table lists this clone with a count of one. This chain uses TRBV2 with TRBJ2-5; TRBD1 agrees at 7 bases. The CDR3 spans 12 residues. V was clipped by 11 bases and J by 3 bases; unmatched bases: 6. Germline V gene lookup returns CDR1 SNHLY and CDR2 FYNNEI. This chain's CDR3 is CAAKTGKETQYF. Written as DNA, the CDR3 is TGTGCCGCGAAGACAGGGAAAGAGACCCAGTACTTC.

This chain connects TRBV4-3 to TRBJ1-2; weak D call: TRBD1 (6 bases). Germline V gene sequence: CDR1 LGHNA, CDR2 YSLEER. Trimming took off 0 bases at V and 7 bases at J, with 18 bases between the two ends. The CDR3 covers 16 residues. The DNA for the CDR3 is TGCGCCAGCAGCCAAGATCGTCGGGGGCCGGGGATTGGCTACACCTTC. It encodes CASSQDRRGPGIGYTF.

This clone turned up a few times. Here the CDR3 DNA reads TGTGCCAGCAGCGAAAGCGGGAGAGGGGAGACCCAGTACTTC. Translation gives CASSESGRGETQYF. V and J are TRBV4-2 and TRBJ2-5; 8 nucleotides line up with TRBD2. Germline V CDR1 and CDR2: LGHNA, YNFKEQ. This CDR3 is built from 14 residues. V lost 5 bases, J lost 5 bases, and 7 bases stayed unmatched.

The genes are TRBV19 and TRBJ1-1; TRBD1 matches 9 bases. Trimming took 6 bases from V and 11 from J; bases not matched to a gene: 16. There are 15 residues in the CDR3. Germline V lookup: CDR1 LNHDA, CDR2 SQIVND (reference sequence). The CDR3 sequence is CASSPRTGDPLGAFF. The CDR3 DNA reads as TGTGCCAGTAGCCCCAGGACAGGGGACCCCTTGGGTGCTTTCTTT.